The T cell receptor (beta chain) described here comes from a study of T cell responses to AZD1222 COVID-19 vaccine. The data were produced by immunoSEQ multiplex PCR, yet TCRdb's version contains in-frame clones alone and is incomplete. The data hold 56,000 or so clones, with approximately 80% observed a single time. Germline V gene data show CDR1 as SQVTM and CDR2 as ANQGSEA. V was cut by 5 bases and J by 7 bases, with 17 bases left in between. CDR3 length equals 13 residues. In the case of this clone: Its specificity is not known.

Study-wide points: Clonal diversity was possibly underestimated, and white British individuals and females predominated among donors.

Sample: peripheral blood, taken 28 days after the second AZD1222 dose. This chain links TRBV29-1 with TRBJ2-5; possibly TRBD2 for D (6 bases). This TCR came from an adult who received the AZD1222 COVID-19 vaccine. CDR3 in DNA: TGCAGCGTTCGGGATAGGGAGGATGGGACCCAGTACTTC. Translated, it gives CSVRDREDGTQYF.